The 18 T cell receptor beta chains presented below share a single source sample, sequenced in a study of blood T cell repertoires in COVID-19 (dated by TCRdb to 2018 to 2020). Libraries were made using the immunoSEQ multiplex PCR assay. In TCRdb, the immuneACCESS table is reduced to in-frame sequences with V and J assigned. These tables do not hold every clone; where another copy was compared, an unresolved V gene accounts for under half, and the others remain unexplained. For this sample there are more than 95,000 clones; around 80% appear just once. The ten largest clones add up to about 4% of the sample. The material sequenced was peripheral blood. These receptors were obtained from a woman aged 45 to 65 with acute or convalescent COVID-19.

The CDR3 sequence: CASSQAGGRGNEQFF. The CDR3 coding sequence is TGTGCCAGCAGCCAAGCGGGCGGGAGAGGTAATGAGCAGTTCTTC. V is TRBV4-2 and J is TRBJ2-1; TRBD2 agrees at 7 bases. CDR3 size: 15 residues. V was pared by 1 base and J by 7 bases, with 7 bases of the junction left unmatched. CDR1 is LGHNA and CDR2 is YNFKEQ in the germline V gene.

The rearrangement links TRBV5-1 to TRBJ2-1; 11 bases line up with TRBD2. V lost 4 bases to trimming and J lost 8 bases; unmatched junction nucleotides: 11. CDR3 size: 16 residues. Germline V gene sequence: CDR1 SGHRS, CDR2 YFSETQ. CDR3 nucleotides: TGCGCCAGCAGCACCGTTCCTAGCGGGGGGCCGGATGAGCAGTTCTTC. It is translated as CASSTVPSGGPDEQFF.

This clone was found once. The chain recombines TRBV5-4 with TRBJ1-1; TRBD1 matches 10 bases. V trimming: 0 bases; J trimming: 4 bases; junction bases outside the gene matches: 3. The CDR3 is made up of 15 amino acids. From germline, CDR1 is SGHNT and CDR2 YYREEE (reference sequence). CDR3 in amino acids: CASSLGDRGPTEAFF. Here the CDR3 DNA reads TGTGCCAGCAGCTTGGGAGACAGGGGGCCCACTGAAGCTTTCTTT.

V usage is TRBV6-5 and J usage is TRBJ1-1; 10 bases fit TRBD1. CDR1 and CDR2 from the germline V gene are MNHEY and SVGAGI. The J segment lost 6 bases and the V segment lost 3 bases, leaving 7 bases of the junction unmatched. This CDR3 has 15 residues. CDR3 nucleotides: TGTGCCAGCAGTTATCCCGGGACAGGGGAGGCTGAAGCTTTCTTT. Protein product: CASSYPGTGEAEAFF.

The rearrangement uses TRBV29-1 and TRBJ1-1, with D unresolved. Trimming left V 0 bases short and J 10 bases short, with 12 bases between. CDR3 size: 12 residues. Germline V lookup: CDR1 SQVTM, CDR2 ANQGSEA. The CDR3 DNA follows: TGCAGCGTTGAAGATCAACTCCGGGGAGCTTTCTTT. Translated: CSVEDQLRGAFF.

The chain uses TRBV24-1 and TRBJ1-4; the D is unclear. V lost 6 bases and J lost 2, with 3 bases in between. CDR3 length equals 12 residues. Germline V gene data show CDR1 as KGHDR and CDR2 as SFDVKD. Written as DNA, the CDR3 is TGTGCCACCAGTTCGACTAATGAAAAACTGTTTTTT. Its translation is CATSSTNEKLFF.

This chain links TRBV18 with TRBJ2-7, with a tentative D call TRBD2 (6 bases). The CDR3 has 15 residues. The germline V gene has CDR1 KGHSH and CDR2 LQKENI. V lost 0 bases to trimming and J lost 6 bases, with 15 bases between them. The chain's CDR3 is CASSPPLSGVGEQYF. The CDR3 bases are TGTGCCAGCTCACCACCACTTAGCGGTGTTGGCGAGCAGTACTTC.

The V gene is TRBV18, the J gene TRBJ2-7; 10 bases are shared with TRBD1. CDR3 length: 15 amino acids. Unmatched junction bases numbered 4, after V lost 3 bases and J lost 2 bases. CDR1 and CDR2 from the germline V gene are KGHSH and LQKENI. The CDR3 loop is CASSPFGTGAYEQYF. CDR3 coding DNA: TGTGCCAGCTCACCGTTTGGGACAGGGGCCTACGAGCAGTACTTC. The variable domain in full, completed from reference TRBV18 and TRBJ2-7, reads NAGVMQNPRHLVRRRGQEARLRCSPMKGHSHVYWYRQLPEEGLKFMVYLQKENIIDESGMPKERFSAEFPKEGPSILRIQQVVRGDSAAYFCASSPFGTGAYEQYFGPGTRLTVT.

This chain uses TRBV6-5 with TRBJ2-3; weak D call: TRBD2 (5 bases). In germline, CDR1 is MNHEY, CDR2 SVGAGI. The CDR3 loop spans 13 amino acids. V lost 7 bases, J lost 6 bases, and 14 bases lay in between. CDR3 loop: CASTDPGSDTQYF. CDR3 sequence (DNA): TGTGCCAGCACCGACCCGGGGTCGGATACGCAGTATTTT.

J is TRBJ1-1 and V is TRBV10-3; D is possibly TRBD1 (5 bases). The CDR3 runs 14 residues. Trimming left V 3 bases short and J 0 bases short, with 8 bases between. Germline values: CDR1 ENHRY, CDR2 SYGVKD. CDR3 in amino acids: CAISDVDMNTEAFF. Here the CDR3 DNA reads TGTGCCATCAGTGATGTGGACATGAACACTGAAGCTTTCTTT.

The J gene is TRBJ1-1, the V gene TRBV2; D ambiguous. Trimming pared 11 bases from V and 0 bases from J, leaving 7 bases between. This CDR3 is 11 amino acids long. CDR1 and CDR2 (germline): SNHLY, FYNNEI. CDR3 sequence: CAGQMNTEAFF. CDR3 bases: TGTGCCGGCCAAATGAACACTGAAGCTTTCTTT.

The DNA of the CDR3 is TGTGCCAGCAGCCTACTTATGACAGCCCTCGCGCAAAATGGCTACACCTTC. Amino acid sequence: CASSLLMTALAQNGYTF. V usage is TRBV5-4 and J usage is TRBJ1-2, with TRBD1 as a possible D gene (5 bases). Germline-derived CDR1 and CDR2 are SGHNT and YYREEE (reference sequence). The CDR3 spans 17 residues. The germline V and J ends were trimmed by 4 bases and 6 bases, with 25 bases remaining between them.

The chain links TRBV30 to TRBJ2-5; D is possibly TRBD2 (5 bases). V lost 3 bases, J lost 3 bases, and 17 bases lay in between. From germline, CDR1 is GTSNPN and CDR2 SVGIG (reference sequence). CDR3 size: 15 residues. The CDR3 DNA reads as TGTGCCTGGAGATTCAGGTCCAGCGGAAAAGAGACCCAGTACTTC. It translates to CAWRFRSSGKETQYF.

V usage is TRBV5-1 and J usage is TRBJ1-2, with D possibly being TRBD1 (6 bases). This CDR3 has 15 residues. V was trimmed by 0 bases and J by 6 bases, leaving 15 bases between them. Per the germline V gene, CDR1 is SGHRS and CDR2 is YFSETQ. In DNA, the CDR3 is TGCGCCAGCAGCTTGGGGAAACAGGGAGGGGATGGCTACACCTTC. This encodes CASSLGKQGGDGYTF. The full variable domain, its missing parts supplied by reference TRBV5-1 and TRBJ1-2, is KAGVTQTPRYLIKTRGQQVTLSCSPISGHRSVSWYQQTPGQGLQFLFEYFSETQRNKGNFPGRFSGRQFSNSRSEMNVSTLELGDSALYLCASSLGKQGGDGYTFGSGTRLTVV.

The chain uses TRBV2 and TRBJ2-5; D remains unclear. This CDR3 contains 13 residues. Germline values: CDR1 SNHLY, CDR2 FYNNEI. Trimming cost V 7 bases and J 2 bases, with 11 bases left between them. The CDR3 loop is CASKKQIQETQYF. The CDR3 nucleotides read TGTGCCAGCAAGAAACAAATTCAAGAGACCCAGTACTTC.

This CDR3 is CASSYRQGTEAFF. The CDR3 DNA is TGTGCCAGCAGTTACAGACAGGGGACTGAAGCTTTCTTT. The V and J genes are TRBV6-5 and TRBJ1-1; the match to TRBD1 covers 8 bases. V shed 2 bases and J 5 bases; nucleotides not matched to a gene: 1. From germline, CDR1 is MNHEY and CDR2 SVGAGI. The CDR3 totals 13 residues.

The chain links TRBV7-3 to TRBJ1-1; no definite D call. Germline V gives CDR1 SGHTA, CDR2 FQGTGA. The CDR3 extends over 12 amino acids. The V and J ends lost 1 base and 10 bases respectively, with 10 bases between them. CDR3 nucleotide sequence: TGTGCCAGCAGCTTAAGAGGAGAAGTAGCTTTCTTT. It codes for CASSLRGEVAFF.

This sequence joins TRBV24-1 and TRBJ1-3; unclear D gene. CDR1 is KGHDR and CDR2 is SFDVKD in the germline V gene. V dropped 1 base and J dropped 0 bases, with 9 bases sitting between them. This CDR3 is built from 16 residues. CDR3 sequence: CATSDLFSLSGNTIYF. CDR3 nucleotides: TGTGCCACCAGTGATTTATTTTCCCTCTCTGGAAACACCATATATTTT.